The present entry profiles one T cell receptor (beta chain) with its context. These data are taken from a study of cytomegalovirus exposure and HLA in healthy donors. Germline values: CDR1 SGHNT, CDR2 YYREEE (reference sequence). The CDR3 spans 14 residues. J was trimmed by 2 bases and V by 2 bases; bases with no gene match: 3. TCRdb's copy holds only in-frame clones and misses some; the assay was immunoSEQ multiplex PCR. The table lists about 98,000 clones, approximately 90% of them singletons, with roughly 3.7% in the top ten. The sequence came from a woman in her 30s in good health and CMV-seronegative. Sequencing used PBMCs. The chain combines TRBV5-4 with TRBJ2-5, with 7 bases identical to TRBD2. In nucleotides, the CDR3 is TGTGCCAGCAGCTTAACTAGCGTACAAGAGACCCAGTACTTC. It translates to CASSLTSVQETQYF.